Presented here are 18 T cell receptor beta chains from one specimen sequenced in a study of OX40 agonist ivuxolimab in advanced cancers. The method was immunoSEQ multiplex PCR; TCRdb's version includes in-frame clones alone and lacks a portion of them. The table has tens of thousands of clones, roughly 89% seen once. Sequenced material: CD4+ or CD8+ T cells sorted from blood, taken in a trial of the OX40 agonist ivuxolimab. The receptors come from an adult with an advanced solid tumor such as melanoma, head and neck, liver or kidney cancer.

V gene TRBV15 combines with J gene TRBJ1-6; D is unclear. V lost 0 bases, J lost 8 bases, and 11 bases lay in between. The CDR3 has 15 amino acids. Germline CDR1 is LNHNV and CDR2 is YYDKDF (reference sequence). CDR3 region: CATSRDTGGYSPLHF. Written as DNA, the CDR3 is TGTGCCACCAGCAGAGATACCGGAGGGTATTCACCCCTCCACTTT. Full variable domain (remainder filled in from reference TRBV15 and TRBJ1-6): DAMVIQNPRYQVTQFGKPVTLSCSQTLNHNVMYWYQQKSSQAPKLLFHYYDKDFNNEADTPDNFQSRRPNTSFCFLDIRSPGLGDTAMYLCATSRDTGGYSPLHFGNGTRLTVT.

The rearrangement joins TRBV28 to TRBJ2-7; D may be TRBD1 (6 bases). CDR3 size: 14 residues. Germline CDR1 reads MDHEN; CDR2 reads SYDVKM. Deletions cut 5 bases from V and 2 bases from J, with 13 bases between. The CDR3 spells CASSPWTEPYEQYF. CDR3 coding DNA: TGTGCCAGCAGTCCATGGACAGAACCCTACGAGCAGTACTTC.

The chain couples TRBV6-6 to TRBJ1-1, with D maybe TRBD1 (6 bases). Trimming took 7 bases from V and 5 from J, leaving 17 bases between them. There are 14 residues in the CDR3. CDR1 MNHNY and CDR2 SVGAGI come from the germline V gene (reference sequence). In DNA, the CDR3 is TGTGCCAGCAACCAAGGGGGGCCGGGGACTGAAGCTTTCTTT. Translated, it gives CASNQGGPGTEAFF.

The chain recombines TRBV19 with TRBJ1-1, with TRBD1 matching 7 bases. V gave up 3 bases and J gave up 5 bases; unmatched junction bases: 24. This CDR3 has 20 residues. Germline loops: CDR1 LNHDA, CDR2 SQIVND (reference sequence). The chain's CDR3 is CASSIRGSDTTYPWSTEAFF. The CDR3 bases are TGTGCCAGTAGTATCAGGGGGTCAGATACAACATATCCATGGTCGACTGAAGCTTTCTTT.

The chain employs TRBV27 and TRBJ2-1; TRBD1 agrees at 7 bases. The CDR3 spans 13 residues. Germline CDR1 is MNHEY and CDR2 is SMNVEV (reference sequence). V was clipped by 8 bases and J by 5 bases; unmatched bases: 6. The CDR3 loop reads CASLDRSDNEQFF. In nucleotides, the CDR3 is TGTGCCAGCCTGGACAGGAGCGACAATGAGCAGTTCTTC.

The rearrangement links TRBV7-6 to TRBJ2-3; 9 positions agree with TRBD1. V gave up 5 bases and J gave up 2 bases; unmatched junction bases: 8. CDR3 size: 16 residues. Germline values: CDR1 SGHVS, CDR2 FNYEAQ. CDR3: CASSTFDRGFTDTQYF. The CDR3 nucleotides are TGTGCCAGCAGCACCTTCGACAGGGGGTTCACAGATACGCAGTATTTT.

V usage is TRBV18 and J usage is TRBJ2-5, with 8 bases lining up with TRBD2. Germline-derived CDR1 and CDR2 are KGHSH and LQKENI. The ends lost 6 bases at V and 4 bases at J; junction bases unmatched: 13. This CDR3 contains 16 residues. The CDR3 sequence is CASSPTPGGARETQYF. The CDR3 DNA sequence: TGTGCCAGCTCCCCAACACCGGGGGGGGCGCGAGAGACCCAGTACTTC.

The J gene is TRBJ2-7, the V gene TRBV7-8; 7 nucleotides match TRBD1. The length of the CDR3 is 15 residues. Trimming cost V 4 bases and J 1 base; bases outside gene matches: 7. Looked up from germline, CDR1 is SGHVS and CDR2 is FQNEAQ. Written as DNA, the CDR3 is TGTGCCAGCAGCTCCTACGGGACAGAGTCCTACGAGCAGTACTTC. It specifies CASSSYGTESYEQYF.

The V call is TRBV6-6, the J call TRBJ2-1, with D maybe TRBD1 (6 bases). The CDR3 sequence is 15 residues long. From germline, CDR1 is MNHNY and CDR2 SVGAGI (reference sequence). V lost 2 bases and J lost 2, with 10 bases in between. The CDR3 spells CASSYMRDTYNEQFF. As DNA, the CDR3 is TGTGCCAGCAGTTACATGAGGGACACCTACAATGAGCAGTTCTTC.

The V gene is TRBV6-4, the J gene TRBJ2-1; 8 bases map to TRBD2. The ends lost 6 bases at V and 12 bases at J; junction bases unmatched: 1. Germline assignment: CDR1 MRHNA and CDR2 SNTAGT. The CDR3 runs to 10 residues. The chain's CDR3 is CASRRGGQFF. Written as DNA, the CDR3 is TGTGCCAGCAGACGGGGGGGGCAGTTCTTC.

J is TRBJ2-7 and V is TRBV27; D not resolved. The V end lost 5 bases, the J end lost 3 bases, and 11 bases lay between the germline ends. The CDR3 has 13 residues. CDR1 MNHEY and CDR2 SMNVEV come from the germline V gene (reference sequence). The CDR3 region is CASSDHRDYEQYF. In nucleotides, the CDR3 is TGTGCCAGCAGTGACCACAGAGACTACGAGCAGTACTTC.

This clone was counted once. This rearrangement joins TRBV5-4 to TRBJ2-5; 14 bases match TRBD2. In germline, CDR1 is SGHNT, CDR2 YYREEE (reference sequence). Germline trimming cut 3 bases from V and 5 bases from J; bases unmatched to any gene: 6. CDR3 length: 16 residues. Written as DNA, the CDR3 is TGTGCCAGCAGCTCTACGGGACTAGCGGGAGCGGAGACCCAGTACTTC. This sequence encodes CASSSTGLAGAETQYF.

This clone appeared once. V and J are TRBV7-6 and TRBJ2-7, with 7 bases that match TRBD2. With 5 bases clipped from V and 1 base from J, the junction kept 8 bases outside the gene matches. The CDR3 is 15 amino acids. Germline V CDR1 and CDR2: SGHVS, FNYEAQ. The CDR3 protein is CASSPSGGESYEQYF. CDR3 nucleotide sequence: TGTGCCAGCAGCCCATCGGGAGGCGAATCCTACGAGCAGTACTTC.

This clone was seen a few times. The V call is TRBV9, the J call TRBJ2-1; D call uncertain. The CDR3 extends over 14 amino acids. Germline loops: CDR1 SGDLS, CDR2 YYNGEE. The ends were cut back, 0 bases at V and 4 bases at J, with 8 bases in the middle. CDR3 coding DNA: TGTGCCAGCAGCGTAGAGGGCACGTACAATGAGCAGTTCTTC. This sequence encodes CASSVEGTYNEQFF.

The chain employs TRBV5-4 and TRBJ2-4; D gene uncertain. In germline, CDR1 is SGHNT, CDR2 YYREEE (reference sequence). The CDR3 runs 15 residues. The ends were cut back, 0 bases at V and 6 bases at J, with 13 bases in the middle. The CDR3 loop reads CASSLAPPWTNIQYF. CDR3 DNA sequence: TGTGCCAGCAGCTTGGCCCCCCCGTGGACAAACATTCAGTACTTC.

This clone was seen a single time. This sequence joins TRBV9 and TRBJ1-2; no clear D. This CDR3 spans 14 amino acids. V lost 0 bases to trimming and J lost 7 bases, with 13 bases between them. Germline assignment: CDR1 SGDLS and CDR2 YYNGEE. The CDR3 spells CASSVGDLGRGYTF. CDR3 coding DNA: TGTGCCAGCAGCGTAGGGGATCTCGGCCGTGGCTACACCTTC. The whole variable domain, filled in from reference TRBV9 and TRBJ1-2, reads DSGVTQTPKHLITATGQRVTLRCSPRSGDLSVYWYQQSLDQGLQFLIQYYNGEERAKGNILERFSAQQFPDLHSELNLSSLELGDSALYFCASSVGDLGRGYTFGSGTRLTVV.

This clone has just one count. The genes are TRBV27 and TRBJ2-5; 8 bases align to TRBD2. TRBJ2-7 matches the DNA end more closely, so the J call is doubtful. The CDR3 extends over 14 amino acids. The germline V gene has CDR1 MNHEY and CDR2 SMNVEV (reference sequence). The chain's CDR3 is CASSLVAGRYEQYF. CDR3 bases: TGTGCCAGCAGTTTAGTAGCGGGAAGGTACGAGCAGTACTTC.

Here the CDR3 DNA reads TGTGCCAGCACCGAAGCGGGAGGGTCGAGTGAGCAGTTCTTC. It yields the protein CASTEAGGSSEQFF. The chain joins TRBV6-6 to TRBJ2-1, with 10 bases matching TRBD2. The CDR3 contains 14 residues. The germline CDR1 and CDR2 sequences are MNHNY and SVGAGI (reference sequence). V gave up 7 bases and J gave up 9 bases; unmatched junction bases: 9.